Listed below are T cell receptor beta chains from one sample, sequenced in a study of shared clonotypes between healthy human individuals. The repertoire was sequenced with immunoSEQ multiplex PCR; TCRdb's copy has only in-frame clones and lacks some. Among about 680,000 clones listed, about 90% were seen once. The specimen sequenced was naive CD8+ T cells sorted from blood. The receptors here all came from a man aged 25-45 years in good health. Each CDR3 is given with its conserved first and last residue. The D gene is left open where the match is weak. Where a row states a size, it is once, few, many or the class of an expanded clone; other rows omit it.

length	V	size	J	D	CDR3	DNA
15	TRBV6-5	few	TRBJ1-5	TRBD1	CASSPARGINQPQHF	TGTGCCAGCAGCCCCGCCAGGGGGATCAATCAGCCCCAGCATTTT
14	TRBV5-1	NA	TRBJ2-7	TRBD1	CASSFGQGGYEQYF	TGCGCCAGCAGCTTTGGACAGGGAGGCTACGAGCAGTACTTC
12	TRBV11-2	NA	TRBJ2-5	NA	CASRGREETQYF	TGTGCCAGCAGGGGACGGGAAGAGACCCAGTACTTC
18	TRBV4-1	few	TRBJ2-1	TRBD2	CASNPSWTSGSEVRGQFF	TGCGCCAGCAACCCATCGTGGACTAGCGGGAGTGAAGTAAGGGGGCAGTTCTTC
13	TRBV6-5	NA	TRBJ1-2	NA	CASSPRGAYGYTF	TGTGCCAGCAGCCCAAGGGGCGCCTATGGCTACACCTTC
14	TRBV6-5	NA	TRBJ2-1	NA	CASHTGDFGNEQFF	TGTGCCAGCCATACGGGGGACTTTGGCAATGAGCAGTTCTTC
14	TRBV19	NA	TRBJ2-1	NA	CASSAYDYYNEQFF	TGTGCCAGTAGTGCATACGACTACTACAATGAGCAGTTCTTC
14	TRBV5-6	NA	TRBJ2-7	TRBD2	CASSFSGRSYEQYF	TGTGCCAGCAGCTTTAGCGGGAGGTCTTACGAGCAGTACTTC
13	TRBV7-9	NA	TRBJ2-7	NA	CASSLGGSVEQYF	TGTGCCAGCAGCCTAGGTGGATCTGTAGAGCAGTACTTC
13	TRBV19	NA	TRBJ1-1	NA	CASSPGGSAEAFF	TGTGCCAGTAGTCCGGGGGGCTCTGCTGAAGCTTTCTTT
12	TRBV10-3	NA	TRBJ1-4	NA	CAISERNEKLFF	TGTGCCATCAGTGAAAGGAATGAAAAACTGTTTTTT
13	TRBV7-9	NA	TRBJ1-1	NA	CASSPKDAREAFF	TGTGCCAGCAGCCCCAAAGATGCCCGGGAAGCTTTCTTT
14	TRBV27	NA	TRBJ2-7	TRBD1	CASSWDSLAYEQYF	TGTGCCAGCAGTTGGGACAGTTTGGCCTACGAGCAGTACTTC
13	TRBV25-1	NA	TRBJ2-2	NA	CASSEFVNGELFF	TGTGCCAGCAGTGAATTTGTGAACGGGGAGCTGTTTTTT
17	TRBV7-8	NA	TRBJ2-3	TRBD2	CASSLRLAGTSTDTQYF	TGTGCCAGCAGCTTAAGACTAGCGGGAACTAGCACAGATACGCAGTATTTT
14	TRBV11-2	NA	TRBJ1-1	NA	CASSLVEGGTEAFF	TGTGCCAGCAGCTTAGTCGAGGGTGGCACTGAAGCTTTCTTT
15	TRBV27	NA	TRBJ1-1	NA	CASSTGVPMNTEAFF	TGTGCCAGCAGTACTGGGGTCCCCATGAACACTGAAGCTTTCTTT
13	TRBV5-1	NA	TRBJ2-1	NA	CASSKDLGNEQFF	TGCGCCAGCAGCAAGGACCTGGGGAATGAGCAGTTCTTC
16	TRBV7-9	few	TRBJ2-1	TRBD2	CASSSSLSGKYNEQFF	TGTGCCAGCAGCTCCTCCCTGAGCGGGAAATACAATGAGCAGTTCTTC
14	TRBV5-8	NA	TRBJ1-1	NA	CASSLVGGDTEAFF	TGTGCCAGCAGCTTGGTTGGGGGGGACACTGAAGCTTTCTTT
14	TRBV27	NA	TRBJ2-1	TRBD2	CASSKRSGGNEQFF	TGTGCCAGCAGTAAAAGGTCGGGAGGGAATGAGCAGTTCTTC
15	TRBV4-3	NA	TRBJ2-7	TRBD2	CASSPGLAATYEQYF	TGCGCCAGCAGCCCGGGACTAGCGGCAACCTACGAGCAGTACTTC
15	TRBV5-1	NA	TRBJ2-7	TRBD1	CASSSTDRGHDEQYF	TGCGCCAGCAGCTCCACGGACAGGGGGCATGACGAGCAGTACTTC
15	TRBV7-9	once	TRBJ2-1	TRBD2	CASSPPAGGYNEQFF	TGTGCCAGCAGCCCCCCGGCGGGAGGGTACAATGAGCAGTTCTTC
17	TRBV7-9	NA	TRBJ2-5	NA	CASSLALGLAVQETQYF	TGTGCCAGCAGCTTAGCGTTAGGCCTAGCAGTCCAAGAGACCCAGTACTTC
13	TRBV10-1	NA	TRBJ1-1	NA	CASSGLTNTEAFF	TGCGCCAGCAGTGGACTTACGAACACTGAAGCTTTCTTT
15	TRBV7-8	NA	TRBJ1-5	NA	CASSLDRGWGQPQHF	TGTGCCAGCAGCTTAGATAGGGGGTGGGGTCAGCCCCAGCATTTT
15	TRBV13	NA	TRBJ1-2	NA	CASSLALDNHYGYTF	TGTGCCAGCAGCTTAGCCCTGGACAACCACTATGGCTACACCTTC
14	TRBV4-3	once	TRBJ2-7	TRBD1	CASSPRDRPYEQYF	TGCGCCAGCAGCCCCCGGGACAGGCCCTACGAGCAGTACTTC
16	TRBV5-1	NA	TRBJ2-7	TRBD2	CASSLLAGEVPYEQYF	TGCGCCAGCAGCTTACTAGCGGGAGAAGTCCCCTACGAGCAGTACTTC
17	TRBV5-8	NA	TRBJ2-2	NA	CASSYPGGRINTGELFF	TGTGCCAGCAGCTACCCCGGGGGGCGGATCAACACCGGGGAGCTGTTTTTT
16	TRBV7-9	NA	TRBJ2-1	TRBD2	CASSTPSGRSYNEQFF	TGTGCCAGCAGCACACCTAGCGGGCGCTCCTACAATGAGCAGTTCTTC
19	TRBV7-9	NA	TRBJ2-5	TRBD2	CASSLDYPVPGTSEETQYF	TGTGCCAGCAGCTTAGATTACCCGGTACCCGGGACTAGTGAAGAGACCCAGTACTTC